This T cell receptor beta chain was obtained from a study of naive and memory T cell subsets. Germline assignment: CDR1 DFQATT and CDR2 SNEGSKA (reference sequence). V lost 2 bases, J lost 7 bases, and 14 bases lay in between. The CDR3 is 13 residues long. Regarding the study as a whole: Naive and memory repertoire findings lacked a ground truth for validation. Possibly reflecting memory cells re-expressing CD45RA, a few larger clonotypes occurred in naive repertoires, especially CD8.

A few counts support this clonotype. Its specificity is not known. Separate alpha and beta amplification began at the second PCR step. After CD4 positive bead selection, the CD4-negative fraction gave CD8 T cells. Two oligonucleotides, mixed equimolar, formed the beta constant-region primer covering TRBC1 and TRBC2. Ligated cDNA was amplified by four rounds of PCR with nested alpha and beta constant-region primers and SP2. Each CDR3 protein gets one entry after TCRdb re-called the UMI-ligation and nested PCR reads with MiXCR. The sample lists 150,000 or so distinct CDR3 sequences, over 20% occurring once.

Sequenced material: naive CD4+ T cells from blood. V gene TRBV20-1 combines with J gene TRBJ2-5; unclear D gene. This TCR was recovered from a human donor in good health. The CDR3 protein is CSARPPNEVTQYF. The CDR3 DNA sequence: TGCAGTGCTAGACCCCCAAACGAGGTGACCCAGTACTTC.